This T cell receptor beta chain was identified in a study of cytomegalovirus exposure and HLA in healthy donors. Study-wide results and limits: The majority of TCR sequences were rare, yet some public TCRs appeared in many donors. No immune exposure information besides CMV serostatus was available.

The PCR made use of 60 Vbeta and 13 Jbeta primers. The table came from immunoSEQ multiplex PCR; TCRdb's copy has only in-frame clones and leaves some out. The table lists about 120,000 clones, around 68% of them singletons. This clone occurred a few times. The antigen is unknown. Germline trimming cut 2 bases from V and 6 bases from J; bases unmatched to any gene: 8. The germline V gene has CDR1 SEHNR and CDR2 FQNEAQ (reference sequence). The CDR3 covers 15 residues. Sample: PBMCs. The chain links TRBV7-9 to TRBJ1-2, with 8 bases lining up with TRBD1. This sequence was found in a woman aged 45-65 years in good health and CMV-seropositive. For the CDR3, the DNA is TGTGCCAGCAGCTTACCCCCGGGACAGGCTAATGGCTACACCTTC. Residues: CASSLPPGQANGYTF.